This TCR beta chain was obtained from a study of long-term antiretroviral therapy in people with HIV. The CDR3 sequence is 13 residues long. Per the germline V gene, CDR1 is SGHVS and CDR2 is FQNEAQ. V shed 4 bases and J shed 8 bases, with 12 bases lying between them. Survey level was the resolution at which the v3.0 immunoSEQ assay ran. Clones were sequenced by immunoSEQ multiplex PCR, and TCRdb holds only the in-frame ones, with some missing. The data hold nearly 50,000 clones, with about 86% observed a single time. The chain has TRBV7-8 and TRBJ2-1, with D tentatively TRBD2 (6 bases). This clonotype was obtained from a woman between 18 and 29 years old with HIV. Here the sequenced sample was unsorted PBMCs, taken 0.8 years after starting antiretroviral therapy. The CDR3 bases are TGTGCCAGCAGCTACGGGGGATTGGATGAGCAGTTCTTC. Protein sequence: CASSYGGLDEQFF.